This T cell receptor beta chain was recovered during a study of shared clonotypes between healthy human individuals. Turning to the study itself: Each donor had three CD4 naive, three CD4 memory, two CD8 naive and one CD8 memory plate.

The V and J ends lost 5 bases and 2 bases respectively, with 16 bases between them. Germline CDR1 SEHNR, CDR2 FQNEAQ (reference sequence). This CDR3 has 15 amino acids. Findings and caveats of the study: Estimated clonotype richness was generally higher in naive than memory subsets. Non-shared clonotypes had lower generation probabilities than clonotypes shared by all four sorted-subset donors.

As for this clone: Its specificity is not known.

CD45RA+ naive and CD45RA-negative memory subsets were separated from CD4+ cells. Produced via immunoSEQ multiplex PCR; TCRdb's table is partial and in-frame only. This repertoire shows 2 million to 2.5 million clones, approximately 93% found once; its top ten account for about 0.41%. The TCR originated in a man aged 18 to 30 in good health. Some clones in this sample may be carry-over from other donors' samples. V and J are TRBV7-9 and TRBJ2-7; D unresolved. Sequencing was carried out using naive CD4+ T cells from PBMCs. Regarding subset: CD45RA+ positively selected. CDR3 in amino acids: CASSPMGILAYEQYF. The CDR3 DNA follows: TGTGCCAGCAGCCCCATGGGGATTTTGGCCTACGAGCAGTACTTC.